These 31 T cell receptor beta chains originate from one sample sequenced in a study of cytomegalovirus exposure and HLA in healthy donors. With 60 Vbeta and 13 Jbeta primers, the PCR was carried out. Here immunoSEQ multiplex PCR was the method, and the copy in TCRdb shows in-frame clones only, minus some. The table has over 110,000 clones, roughly 80% seen once. Sequencing used PBMCs. Receptors were obtained from a woman aged 50 to 65 in good health and CMV-seropositive.

The chain is built from TRBV2 and TRBJ1-1; D is possibly TRBD1 (5 bases). The germline gives CDR1 SNHLY, CDR2 FYNNEI. This CDR3 contains 16 residues. Trimming left V 0 bases short and J 0 bases short, with 11 bases between. In DNA, the CDR3 is TGTGCCAGCAGTGAAGCCTCGGGACTGCTGAACACTGAAGCTTTCTTT. It specifies CASSEASGLLNTEAFF.

J is TRBJ2-1 and V is TRBV14; the match to TRBD2 covers 9 bases. Unmatched junction bases numbered 11, after V lost 4 bases and J lost 7 bases. Per germline, CDR1 SGHDN and CDR2 FVKESK. This CDR3 comprises 16 residues. The CDR3, as DNA: TGTGCCAGCAGCCCCTTAGCGGGGGCGCGGGGAAATGAGCAGTTCTTC. The encoded protein is CASSPLAGARGNEQFF.

This rearrangement joins TRBV6-1 to TRBJ1-4; D perhaps matches TRBD1 (6 bases). Trimming pared 6 bases from V and 0 bases from J, leaving 11 bases between. This CDR3 region has 15 residues. Germline V gives CDR1 MNHNS, CDR2 SASEGT. The CDR3 DNA reads TGTGCCAGCAGCCTACAGGGATCAACTAATGAAAAACTGTTTTTT. Its protein is CASSLQGSTNEKLFF.

Details on this clone: Different DNA sequences within this sample yield the same CDR3. The chain joins TRBV5-1 to TRBJ2-7; TRBD1 matches 8 bases. V lost 3 bases, J lost 5 bases, and 4 bases stayed unmatched. The CDR3 length is 13 residues. Germline lookup yields CDR1 SGHRS and CDR2 YFSETQ. CDR3 nucleotide sequence: TGCGCCAGCAGCTCGGGGACAGGCGACGAGCAGTACTTC. Its translation is CASSSGTGDEQYF.

This chain connects TRBV11-2 to TRBJ2-7; 9 bases are a match to TRBD2. With V trimmed by 4 bases and J by 7 bases, 14 bases remained unmatched. The V gene's germline CDR1 is SGHAT and CDR2 FQNNGV. The CDR3 sequence is 16 residues long. The CDR3: CASSSAGGLAGYEQYF. The CDR3, as DNA: TGTGCCAGCAGCTCCGCGGGGGGCCTAGCGGGATATGAGCAGTACTTC.

The chain uses TRBV7-2 and TRBJ2-3; 13 bases map to TRBD2. Losses at the gene ends were 6 bases for V and 4 bases for J; bases not matched to a gene: 10. The CDR3 is made up of 17 amino acids. Germline V lookup: CDR1 SGHTA, CDR2 FQGNSA. CDR3 loop: CASSAEWTSGGADTQYF. The CDR3 DNA sequence: TGTGCCAGCAGTGCAGAATGGACTAGCGGGGGAGCAGATACGCAGTATTTT.

In DNA form, the CDR3 reads TGTGCCAGCAGCAAGAATCACAGGGGTAAGGATGAGCAGTTCTTC. It specifies CASSKNHRGKDEQFF. V and J are TRBV7-2 and TRBJ2-1, with 7 bases that match TRBD1. This CDR3 spans 15 amino acids. V lost 5 bases, J lost 8 bases, and 12 bases stayed unmatched. Per germline, CDR1 SGHTA and CDR2 FQGNSA.

The CDR3 nucleotides read TGTGCCAGCAGCTTGGTTCCTGGGGGGGCAGATACGCAGTATTTT. As protein: CASSLVPGGADTQYF. J is TRBJ2-3 and V is TRBV5-4; 7 bases fit TRBD2. The V and J ends lost 0 bases and 4 bases, in that order; junction bases with no gene match: 5. Germline V gene sequence: CDR1 SGHNT, CDR2 YYREEE (reference sequence). This CDR3 is built from 15 residues.

The V gene is TRBV7-8, the J gene TRBJ1-1, with a weak D call TRBD1 (5 bases). V dropped 5 bases and J dropped 0 bases, with 13 bases sitting between them. This CDR3 has 15 residues. Looked up from germline, CDR1 is SGHVS and CDR2 is FQNEAQ. CDR3 nucleotide sequence: TGTGCCAGCAGCGACCGGAGGGGTATGAACACTGAAGCTTTCTTT. Its translation: CASSDRRGMNTEAFF. Full variable domain (remainder filled in from reference TRBV7-8 and TRBJ1-1): GAGVSQSPRYKVAKRGQDVALRCDPISGHVSLFWYQQALGQGPEFLTYFQNEAQLDKSGLPSDRFFAERPEGSVSTLKIQRTQQEDSAVYLCASSDRRGMNTEAFFGQGTRLTVV.

This clone was counted a few times. CDR3 sequence reads: CASSLTGVIYEQYF. CDR3 in DNA: TGTGCCAGCAGTTTAACAGGGGTCATCTACGAGCAGTACTTC. The genes are TRBV7-9 and TRBJ2-5; 7 positions match TRBD1. The end of the DNA aligns better with TRBJ2-7, so the J call may be wrong. Germline-derived CDR1 and CDR2 are SEHNR and FQNEAQ (reference sequence). The CDR3 is 14 amino acids.

CDR3 loop: CATTGGPIYEQYF. The CDR3 coding sequence is TGTGCCACTACGGGAGGGCCAATCTACGAGCAGTACTTC. The genes are TRBV28 and TRBJ2-7, with 8 bases fitting TRBD2. V lost 10 bases and J lost 3; bases outside the gene matches: 8. Germline V gene lookup returns CDR1 MDHEN and CDR2 SYDVKM. There are 13 residues in the CDR3.

The V gene is TRBV7-9, the J gene TRBJ1-1; D may be TRBD1 (6 bases). Trimming stripped 6 bases from V and 3 bases from J, with 11 bases between. Germline assignment: CDR1 SEHNR and CDR2 FQNEAQ (reference sequence). This CDR3 is 13 amino acids long. In DNA, the CDR3 is TGTGCCAGCAGAAAACAGGGAGACACTGAAGCTTTCTTT. This gives the protein CASRKQGDTEAFF. The full variable domain, with the rest looked up from reference TRBV7-9 and TRBJ1-1, is DTGVSQNPRHKITKRGQNVTFRCDPISEHNRLYWYRQTLGQGPEFLTYFQNEAQLEKSRLLSDRFSAERPKGSFSTLEIQRTEQGDSAMYLCASRKQGDTEAFFGQGTRLTVV.

The chain carries TRBV11-1 and TRBJ2-1; D gene ambiguous. The germline V gene has CDR1 SGHAT and CDR2 FQDESV (reference sequence). Trimming took off 5 bases at V and 8 bases at J, with 16 bases between the two ends. The CDR3 has 14 amino acids. This CDR3 is CASSQPSRFYEQFF. The CDR3 region has the DNA TGTGCCAGCAGCCAACCGTCTAGGTTCTATGAGCAGTTCTTC.

This clone has just a few counts. This chain connects TRBV28 to TRBJ2-7; the match to TRBD1 covers 9 bases. The length of the CDR3 is 14 residues. Looked up from germline, CDR1 is MDHEN and CDR2 is SYDVKM. The J segment lost 2 bases and the V segment lost 8 bases, leaving 7 bases of the junction unmatched. CDR3 amino acids: CASEEQGAAYEQYF. The CDR3 bases are TGTGCCAGCGAGGAACAGGGGGCCGCCTACGAGCAGTACTTC.

The V and J genes are TRBV4-3 and TRBJ1-3; D gene unclear. Germline values: CDR1 LGHNA, CDR2 YSLEER. The length of the CDR3 is 17 residues. The germline V and J ends were trimmed by 2 bases and 8 bases, with 22 bases remaining between them. The CDR3 reads CASSQFRTTPAVDTIYF. The CDR3 coding sequence is TGCGCCAGCAGCCAATTCAGGACTACCCCCGCCGTGGACACCATATATTTT.

The rearrangement links TRBV5-4 to TRBJ2-7, with D unresolved. Germline V CDR1 and CDR2: SGHNT, YYREEE (reference sequence). V lost 4 bases, J lost 7 bases, and 15 bases lay in between. This CDR3 region has 13 residues. CDR3 amino acids: CASSAGALGEQYF. The CDR3 bases are TGTGCCAGCAGCGCCGGTGCCCTAGGTGAGCAGTACTTC.

This chain uses TRBV28 with TRBJ2-3; D gene ambiguous. The germline V gene encodes CDR1 MDHEN and CDR2 SYDVKM. The germline V and J ends were trimmed by 5 bases and 2 bases, with 14 bases remaining between them. The CDR3 length is 15 residues. The CDR3 coding sequence is TGTGCCAGCAGTCTAACTCCGCCAATCACAGATACGCAGTATTTT. This sequence encodes CASSLTPPITDTQYF.

The V call is TRBV19, the J call TRBJ1-5; D is perhaps TRBD1 (6 bases). V was pared by 5 bases and J by 3 bases, with 17 bases between. The CDR3 runs to 16 residues. Looked up from germline, CDR1 is LNHDA and CDR2 is SQIVND (reference sequence). The CDR3 DNA reads TGTGCCAGTAGTCCTTACAGGGAGCCGGCCAATCAGCCCCAGCATTTT. It codes for CASSPYREPANQPQHF.

CDR3 nucleotides: TGTGCCAGCAGCGACCGGGACAGGGATTCACCCCTCCACTTT. Amino acids: CASSDRDRDSPLHF. V is TRBV9 and J is TRBJ1-6, with 9 bases identical to TRBD1. The CDR3 covers 14 residues. The J segment lost 8 bases and the V segment lost 3 bases, leaving 3 bases of the junction unmatched. Germline V gene data show CDR1 as SGDLS and CDR2 as YYNGEE. The full variable domain, in which reference TRBV9 and TRBJ1-6 provide the parts outside the CDR3, is DSGVTQTPKHLITATGQRVTLRCSPRSGDLSVYWYQQSLDQGLQFLIQYYNGEERAKGNILERFSAQQFPDLHSELNLSSLELGDSALYFCASSDRDRDSPLHFGNGTRLTVT.

This clone was found many times. The chain carries TRBV11-3 and TRBJ2-1, with 13 bases lining up with TRBD2. Germline V gene sequence: CDR1 SGHNT, CDR2 YENEEA. The V segment lost 6 bases and the J segment 6 bases; nucleotides outside the gene matches: 2. The CDR3 is 14 residues long. The CDR3 protein is CASSRTSGGNEQFF. In DNA, the CDR3 is TGTGCCAGCAGTCGGACTAGCGGGGGCAATGAGCAGTTCTTC.

With respect to this clone: A junction boundary mismatches the germline segment, possibly from a read error. The sample has other DNA sequences that encode this CDR3 too. CDR3 sequence: CACHRGLTEAFF. The CDR3 DNA follows: TGTGCCTGTCACAGGGGGCTCACTGAAGCCTTCTTT. This rearrangement joins TRBV30 to TRBJ1-1; 9 positions match TRBD1. The CDR3 loop spans 12 amino acids. CDR1 and CDR2 (germline): GTSNPN, SVGIG (reference sequence).

J is TRBJ2-2 and V is TRBV7-2, with 11 bases identical to TRBD2. CDR3 length: 18 amino acids. V shed 1 base and J 6 bases; nucleotides not matched to a gene: 10. The germline CDR1 and CDR2 sequences are SGHTA and FQGNSA. CDR3 in DNA: TGTGCCAGCAGCTTAGGAGTAGGTCTAGCGGGGGGTCCCGGGGAGCTGTTTTTT. It is translated as CASSLGVGLAGGPGELFF.

This clone was seen only once. This chain uses TRBV10-3 with TRBJ2-2; D possibly corresponds to TRBD2 (5 bases). The V end was cut by 3 bases, the J end by 5 bases, with 13 bases between. Germline values: CDR1 ENHRY, CDR2 SYGVKD. CDR3 length equals 15 residues. The CDR3 spells CAISDGEGRTGELFF. The CDR3 coding sequence is TGTGCCATCAGTGACGGGGAAGGTAGGACCGGGGAGCTGTTTTTT.

This chain uses TRBV9 with TRBJ2-5, with 9 bases matching TRBD2. Germline V gene data show CDR1 as SGDLS and CDR2 as YYNGEE. This CDR3 comprises 16 residues. Losses at the gene ends were 0 bases for V and 5 bases for J; bases not matched to a gene: 8. The CDR3 sequence: CASSVDLISGGETQYF. For the CDR3, the DNA is TGTGCCAGCAGCGTAGATCTGATTAGCGGGGGTGAGACCCAGTACTTC.

The chain employs TRBV7-6 and TRBJ2-1; 7 bases map to TRBD2. Germline CDR1 SGHVS, CDR2 FNYEAQ. The CDR3 covers 17 residues. Trimming removed 1 base from V and 0 bases from J; junction bases left unmatched: 6. The CDR3 loop is CASSLVGGSLSYNEQFF. DNA for the CDR3: TGTGCCAGCAGCTTAGTGGGGGGGTCCCTCTCCTACAATGAGCAGTTCTTC.

V gene TRBV6-5 combines with J gene TRBJ1-2, with 8 bases identical to TRBD1. Per germline, CDR1 MNHEY and CDR2 SVGAGI. Unmatched junction bases numbered 11, after V lost 7 bases and J lost 4 bases. The CDR3 length is 15 residues. Written as DNA, the CDR3 is TGTGCCAGCACCAAGGGCTCAGGGGGCAGCTATGGCTACACCTTC. It translates to CASTKGSGGSYGYTF.

The V and J genes are TRBV10-3 and TRBJ1-1, with 9 positions matching TRBD1. J gave up 2 bases and V 5 bases, and 9 bases lay outside the gene matches. This CDR3 has 16 residues. Germline values: CDR1 ENHRY, CDR2 SYGVKD. This chain's CDR3 is CAISRTGEGLNTEAFF. CDR3 in DNA: TGTGCCATCAGTAGGACAGGGGAGGGCCTAAACACTGAAGCTTTCTTT.

This CDR3 reads CSVERSADLQGITFF. The CDR3 DNA reads TGCAGCGTTGAACGATCCGCCGACCTACAGGGGATAACGTTCTTC. The V call is TRBV29-1, the J call TRBJ2-1, with 7 bases that match TRBD1. The junction had 19 bases not matched to a gene; V was cut back by 2 bases and J by 15 bases. CDR1 is SQVTM, CDR2 ANQGSEA, per germline. This CDR3 is 15 amino acids long.

Note on this clone: The same CDR3 arises from other DNA sequences in this sample as well. The V call is TRBV7-2, the J call TRBJ2-7, with D maybe TRBD1 (6 bases). V lost 5 bases and J lost 2, with 25 bases in between. Per germline, CDR1 SGHTA and CDR2 FQGNSA. The CDR3 loop spans 18 amino acids. The CDR3 coding sequence is TGTGCCAGCAGCATACGAGAAAGGAACAGGGCCGAGGCCTACGAGCAGTACTTC. This encodes CASSIRERNRAEAYEQYF.

This sequence joins TRBV5-8 and TRBJ1-1, with a tentative D call TRBD1 (5 bases). The CDR3 extends over 15 amino acids. V was trimmed by 2 bases and J by 6 bases, leaving 17 bases between them. CDR1 is SGHTS and CDR2 is YDEGEE in the germline V gene. The DNA for the CDR3 is TGTGCCAGCAGCTTCGTTCCGGGGGACCGACCTGAAGCTTTCTTT. Residues: CASSFVPGDRPEAFF.

The chain recombines TRBV5-1 with TRBJ2-5, with 12 nucleotides matching TRBD2. Unmatched junction bases numbered 2, after V lost 3 bases and J lost 2 bases. Germline assignment: CDR1 SGHRS and CDR2 YFSETQ. This CDR3 spans 15 amino acids. The DNA of the CDR3 is TGCGCCAGCAGCTGGCTAGCGGGGGGGCAAGAGACCCAGTACTTC. Translation gives CASSWLAGGQETQYF.